This T cell receptor (beta chain) comes out of a study of neurological immune-mediated disorders. Study findings and constraints: No sharing of CDR3 amino acid sequences was observed among expanded clones across subjects, suggesting private repertoires in all groups. Phylogenetically, 18 of 34 multiple sclerosis patients' repertoires fell into one related-CDR3 cluster, a possible signature.

The cDNA was synthesized by means of template-switch 5'RACE, which was carried out with 10-nucleotide random UMIs. TCRdb reprocessed the 5' RACE reads via MiXCR and lists one record per CDR3 protein. The sample records more than 40,000 distinct CDR3 sequences, around 3.3% being singletons. Where libraries were unsorted, they were derived from 2 million PBMCs stored at -80 degrees C. CDR1 is SNHLY and CDR2 is FYNNEI in the germline V gene. With 7 bases removed from V and 3 bases from J, the gap between germline ends came to 15 bases. The length of the CDR3 is 14 residues. As regards this clonotype: Its specificity is not known.

The chain recombines TRBV2 with TRBJ1-1; D not resolved. Source material: PBMCs. The source of this sequence is a woman aged 45-65 years with multiple sclerosis. The CDR3 reads CASTEARGYTEAFF. As DNA, the CDR3 is TGTGCCAGCACCGAGGCCCGGGGTTACACTGAAGCTTTCTTT.